The following is a T cell receptor (beta chain) sequence with its context. What it binds is unknown. The assay was immunoSEQ multiplex PCR, and TCRdb's table has in-frame clones only and misses some. Of 35,000 to 50,000 clones listed, 86% are singletons. This specimen comes from a study of OX40 agonist ivuxolimab in advanced cancers. General observations from the study: By week 6 at 0.1 to 3.0 mg/kg, blood CD4+ and CD8+ T cells had expanded clonally.

Germline trimming cut 3 bases from V and 4 bases from J; bases unmatched to any gene: 4. The CDR3 is 14 amino acids. Germline CDR1 reads MDHEN; CDR2 reads SYDVKM. The TCR was taken from an adult with an advanced solid tumor such as melanoma, head and neck, liver or kidney cancer. The sequencing here drew on CD4+ or CD8+ T cells sorted from blood, taken in a trial of the OX40 agonist ivuxolimab. The chain has TRBV28 and TRBJ2-5; 8 nucleotides match TRBD1. The CDR3, as DNA: TGTGCCAGCAGTTTGACACAGGGGGGAGAGACCCAGTACTTC. It translates to CASSLTQGGETQYF.